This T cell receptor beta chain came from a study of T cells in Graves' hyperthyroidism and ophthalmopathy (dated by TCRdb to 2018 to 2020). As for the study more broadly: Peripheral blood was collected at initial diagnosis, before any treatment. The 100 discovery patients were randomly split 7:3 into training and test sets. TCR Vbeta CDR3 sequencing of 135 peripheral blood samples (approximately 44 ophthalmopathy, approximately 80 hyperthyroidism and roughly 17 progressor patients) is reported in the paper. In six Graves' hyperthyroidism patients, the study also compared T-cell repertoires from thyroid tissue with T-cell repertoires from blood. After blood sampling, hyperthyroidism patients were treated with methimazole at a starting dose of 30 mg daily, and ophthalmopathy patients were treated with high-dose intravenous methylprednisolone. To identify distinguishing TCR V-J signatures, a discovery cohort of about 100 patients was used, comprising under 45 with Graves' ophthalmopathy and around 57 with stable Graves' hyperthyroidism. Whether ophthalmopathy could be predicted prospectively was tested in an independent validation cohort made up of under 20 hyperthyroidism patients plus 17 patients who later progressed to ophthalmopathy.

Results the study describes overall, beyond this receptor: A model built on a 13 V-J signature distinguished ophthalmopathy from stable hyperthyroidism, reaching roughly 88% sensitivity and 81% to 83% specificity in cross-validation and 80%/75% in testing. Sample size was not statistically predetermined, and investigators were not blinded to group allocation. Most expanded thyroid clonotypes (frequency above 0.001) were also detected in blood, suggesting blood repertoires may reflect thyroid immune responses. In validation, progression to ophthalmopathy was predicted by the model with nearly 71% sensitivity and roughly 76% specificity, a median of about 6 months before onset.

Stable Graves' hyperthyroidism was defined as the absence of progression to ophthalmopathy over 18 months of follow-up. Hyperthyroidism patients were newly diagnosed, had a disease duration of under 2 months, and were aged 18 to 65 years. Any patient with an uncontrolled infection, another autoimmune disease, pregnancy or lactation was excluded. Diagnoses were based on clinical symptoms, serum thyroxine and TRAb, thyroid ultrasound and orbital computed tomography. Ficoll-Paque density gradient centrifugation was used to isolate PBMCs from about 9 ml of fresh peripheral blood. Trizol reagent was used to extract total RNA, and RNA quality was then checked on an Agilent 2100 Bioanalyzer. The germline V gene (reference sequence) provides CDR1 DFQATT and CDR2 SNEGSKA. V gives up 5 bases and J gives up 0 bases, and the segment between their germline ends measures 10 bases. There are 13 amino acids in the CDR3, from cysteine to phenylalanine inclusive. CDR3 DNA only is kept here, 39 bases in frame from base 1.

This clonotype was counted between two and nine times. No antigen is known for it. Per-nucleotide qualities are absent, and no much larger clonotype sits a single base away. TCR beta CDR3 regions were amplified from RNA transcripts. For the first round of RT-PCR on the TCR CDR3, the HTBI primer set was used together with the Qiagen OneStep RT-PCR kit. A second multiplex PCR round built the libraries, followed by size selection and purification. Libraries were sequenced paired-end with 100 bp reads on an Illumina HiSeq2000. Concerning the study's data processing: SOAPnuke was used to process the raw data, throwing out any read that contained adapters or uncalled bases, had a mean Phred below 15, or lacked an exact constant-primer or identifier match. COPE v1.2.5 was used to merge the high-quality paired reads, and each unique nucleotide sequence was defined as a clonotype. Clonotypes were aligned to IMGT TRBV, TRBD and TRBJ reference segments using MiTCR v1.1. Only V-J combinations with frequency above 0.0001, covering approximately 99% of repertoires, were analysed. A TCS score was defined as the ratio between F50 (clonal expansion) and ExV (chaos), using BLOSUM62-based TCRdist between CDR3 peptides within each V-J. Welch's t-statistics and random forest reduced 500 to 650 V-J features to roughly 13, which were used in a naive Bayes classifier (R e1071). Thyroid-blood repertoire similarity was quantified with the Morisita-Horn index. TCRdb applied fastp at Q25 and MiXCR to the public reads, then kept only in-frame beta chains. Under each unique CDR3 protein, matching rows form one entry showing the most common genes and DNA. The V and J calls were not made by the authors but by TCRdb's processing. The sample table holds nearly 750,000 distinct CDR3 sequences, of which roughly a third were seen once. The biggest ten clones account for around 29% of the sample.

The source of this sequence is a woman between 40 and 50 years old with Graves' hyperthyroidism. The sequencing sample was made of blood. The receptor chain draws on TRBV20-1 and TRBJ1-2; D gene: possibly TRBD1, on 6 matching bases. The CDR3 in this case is CSARDTTNYGYTF. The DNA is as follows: TGCAGTGCTCGGGACACGACTAACTATGGCTACACCTTC.